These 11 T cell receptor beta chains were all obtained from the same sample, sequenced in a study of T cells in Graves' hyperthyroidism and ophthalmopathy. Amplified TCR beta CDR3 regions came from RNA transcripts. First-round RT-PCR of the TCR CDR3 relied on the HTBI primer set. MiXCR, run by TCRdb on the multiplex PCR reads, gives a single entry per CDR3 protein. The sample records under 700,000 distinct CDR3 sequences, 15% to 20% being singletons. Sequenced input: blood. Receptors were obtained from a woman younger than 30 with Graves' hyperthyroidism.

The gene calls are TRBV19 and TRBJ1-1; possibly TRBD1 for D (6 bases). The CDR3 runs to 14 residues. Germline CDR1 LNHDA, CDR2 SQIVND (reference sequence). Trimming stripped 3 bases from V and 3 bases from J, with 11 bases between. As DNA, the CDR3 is TGTGCCAGTAGTATCAGGGGATGGGACACTGAAGCTTTCTTT. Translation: CASSIRGWDTEAFF.

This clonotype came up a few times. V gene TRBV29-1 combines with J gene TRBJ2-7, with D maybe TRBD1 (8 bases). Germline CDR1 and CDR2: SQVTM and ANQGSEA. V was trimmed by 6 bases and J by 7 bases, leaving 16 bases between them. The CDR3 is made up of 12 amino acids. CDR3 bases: TGCAGCGTCGGAGTACAGGGGGGGGAGCAGTACTTC. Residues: CSVGVQGGEQYF.

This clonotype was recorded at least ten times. The CDR3 reads CASSEYGTSNYNEQFF. Written as DNA, the CDR3 is TGTGCCAGCAGTGAATACGGGACTAGCAATTACAATGAGCAGTTCTTC. The chain uses TRBV2 and TRBJ2-1, with 9 bases identical to TRBD2. The CDR3 loop spans 16 amino acids. Germline CDR1 and CDR2: SNHLY and FYNNEI. The J segment lost 4 bases and the V segment lost 2 bases, leaving 6 bases of the junction unmatched.

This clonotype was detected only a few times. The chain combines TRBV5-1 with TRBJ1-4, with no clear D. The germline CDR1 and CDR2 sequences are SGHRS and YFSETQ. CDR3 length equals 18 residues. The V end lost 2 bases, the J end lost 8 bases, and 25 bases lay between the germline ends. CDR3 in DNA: TGCGCCAGCAGCTTCTTTGGGCGGAGGACCTCCGGGAAGGAAAAACTGTTTTTT. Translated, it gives CASSFFGRRTSGKEKLFF.

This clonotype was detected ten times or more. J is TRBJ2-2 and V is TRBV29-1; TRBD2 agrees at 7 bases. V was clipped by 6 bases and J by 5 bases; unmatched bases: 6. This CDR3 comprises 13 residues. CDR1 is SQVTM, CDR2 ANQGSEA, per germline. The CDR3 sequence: CSVGGKMTGELFF. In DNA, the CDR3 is TGCAGCGTGGGAGGGAAAATGACCGGGGAGCTGTTTTTT.

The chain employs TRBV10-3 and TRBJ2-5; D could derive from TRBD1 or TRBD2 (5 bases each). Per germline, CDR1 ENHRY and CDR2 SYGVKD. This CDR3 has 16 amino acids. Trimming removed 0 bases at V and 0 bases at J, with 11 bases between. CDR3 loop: CAISESSRGDQETQYF. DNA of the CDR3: TGTGCCATCAGTGAGTCTAGCCGAGGGGACCAAGAGACCCAGTACTTC.

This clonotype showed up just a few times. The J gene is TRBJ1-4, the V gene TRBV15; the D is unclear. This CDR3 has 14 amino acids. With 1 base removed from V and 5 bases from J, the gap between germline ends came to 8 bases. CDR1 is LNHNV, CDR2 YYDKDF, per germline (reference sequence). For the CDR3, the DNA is TGTGCCACCAGCAGAGTTTTAGGGAATGAAAAACTGTTTTTT. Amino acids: CATSRVLGNEKLFF.

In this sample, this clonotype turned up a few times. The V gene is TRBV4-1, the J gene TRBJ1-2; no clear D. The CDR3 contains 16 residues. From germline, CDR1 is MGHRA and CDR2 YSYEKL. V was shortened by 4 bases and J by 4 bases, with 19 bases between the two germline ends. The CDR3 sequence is CASSPKSATSTYGYTF. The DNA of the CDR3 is TGCGCCAGCAGCCCGAAATCTGCGACCTCAACCTATGGCTACACCTTC.

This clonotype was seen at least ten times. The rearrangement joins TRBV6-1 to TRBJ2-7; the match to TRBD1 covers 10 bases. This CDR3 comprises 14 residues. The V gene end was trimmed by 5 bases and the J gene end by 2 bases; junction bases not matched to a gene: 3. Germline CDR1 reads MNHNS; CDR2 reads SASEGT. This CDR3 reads CASSQDRGAYEQYF. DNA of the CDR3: TGTGCCAGCAGTCAGGACAGGGGGGCCTACGAGCAGTACTTC.

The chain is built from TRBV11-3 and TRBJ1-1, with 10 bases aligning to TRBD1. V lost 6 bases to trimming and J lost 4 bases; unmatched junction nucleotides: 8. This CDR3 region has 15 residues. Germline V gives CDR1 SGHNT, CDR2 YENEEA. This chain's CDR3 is CASSRDRGSLTEAFF. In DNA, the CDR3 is TGTGCCAGCAGTAGGGACAGGGGAAGTCTCACTGAAGCTTTCTTT.

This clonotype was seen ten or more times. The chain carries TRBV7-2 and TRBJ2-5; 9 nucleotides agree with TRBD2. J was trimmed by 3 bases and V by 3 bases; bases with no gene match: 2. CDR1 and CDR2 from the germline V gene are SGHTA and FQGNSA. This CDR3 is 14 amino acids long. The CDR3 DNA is TGTGCCAGCAGCTTTGGCGGGGGGGAAGAGACCCAGTACTTC. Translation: CASSFGGGEETQYF.